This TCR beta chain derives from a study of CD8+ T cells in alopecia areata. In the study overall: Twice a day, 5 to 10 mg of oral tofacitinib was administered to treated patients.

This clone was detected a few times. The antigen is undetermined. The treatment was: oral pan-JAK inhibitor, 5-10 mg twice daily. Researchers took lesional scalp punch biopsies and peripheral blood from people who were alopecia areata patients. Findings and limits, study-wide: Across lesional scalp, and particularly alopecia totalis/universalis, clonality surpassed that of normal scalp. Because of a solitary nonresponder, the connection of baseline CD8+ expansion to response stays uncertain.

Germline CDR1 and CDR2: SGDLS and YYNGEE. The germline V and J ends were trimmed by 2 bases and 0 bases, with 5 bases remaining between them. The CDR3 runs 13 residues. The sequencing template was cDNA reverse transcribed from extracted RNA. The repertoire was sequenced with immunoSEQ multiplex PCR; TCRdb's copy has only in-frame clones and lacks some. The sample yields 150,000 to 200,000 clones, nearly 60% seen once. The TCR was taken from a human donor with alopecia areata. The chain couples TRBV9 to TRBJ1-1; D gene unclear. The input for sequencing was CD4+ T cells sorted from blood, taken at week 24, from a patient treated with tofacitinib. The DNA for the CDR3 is TGTGCCAGCAGCGTCTTCGTGAACACTGAAGCTTTCTTT. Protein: CASSVFVNTEAFF.